The 4 T cell receptor beta chains listed next were all sequenced from one sample in a study of T cells after yellow fever vaccination. TCRdb passed the 5' RACE reads through MiXCR, listing each CDR3 protein once. Among 110,000 to 150,000 distinct CDR3 sequences listed, 5% to 7.5% were seen once. The material sequenced was CD4+ T cells sorted from PBMCs, taken 10 days after the yellow fever booster vaccination. The receptors come from a man between 25 and 39 years old who received the YFV17D yellow fever vaccine.

Turning to this clonotype: At one end, the junction sequence differs from germline, possibly due to a read error. The rearrangement uses TRBV5-1 and TRBJ2-1; 12 nucleotides agree with TRBD2. This CDR3 spans 16 amino acids. CDR1 SGHRS and CDR2 YFSETQ come from the germline V gene. As DNA, the CDR3 is TGCGTCAGCAGTCTAGCGGGAGGGATCGAATTTAATGAGCAGTTCTTC. It specifies CVSSLAGGIEFNEQFF.

This clonotype was detected ten times or more. The chain joins TRBV20-1 to TRBJ1-4; 7 nucleotides match TRBD1. The V gene end was trimmed by 3 bases and the J gene end by 5 bases; junction bases not matched to a gene: 3. Per the germline V gene, CDR1 is DFQATT and CDR2 is SNEGSKA (reference sequence). The CDR3 is made up of 13 amino acids. CDR3 protein: CSARGTENEKLFF. CDR3 sequence (DNA): TGCAGTGCTAGGGGGACAGAGAATGAAAAACTGTTTTTT.

Many counts were recorded for this clonotype. V gene TRBV24-1 combines with J gene TRBJ2-1; the D gene is possibly TRBD2 (6 bases). Trimming shortened V by 1 base and J by 0 bases, and 9 bases separated the two germline ends. Germline V gene lookup returns CDR1 KGHDR and CDR2 SFDVKD. CDR3 size: 16 residues. The CDR3 here is CATSDFAGSSYNEQFF. CDR3 in DNA: TGTGCCACCAGTGATTTTGCGGGAAGCTCCTACAATGAGCAGTTCTTC.

This clonotype was observed many times. The chain combines TRBV12-3 or TRBV12-4 with TRBJ2-1; D is possibly TRBD1 or TRBD2 (5 bases each). V was pared by 6 bases and J by 4 bases, with 16 bases between. There are 15 residues in the CDR3. DNA of the CDR3: TGTGCCAGCAGACCCGGGACCCGACGGTACAATGAGCAGTTCTTC. This encodes CASRPGTRRYNEQFF.